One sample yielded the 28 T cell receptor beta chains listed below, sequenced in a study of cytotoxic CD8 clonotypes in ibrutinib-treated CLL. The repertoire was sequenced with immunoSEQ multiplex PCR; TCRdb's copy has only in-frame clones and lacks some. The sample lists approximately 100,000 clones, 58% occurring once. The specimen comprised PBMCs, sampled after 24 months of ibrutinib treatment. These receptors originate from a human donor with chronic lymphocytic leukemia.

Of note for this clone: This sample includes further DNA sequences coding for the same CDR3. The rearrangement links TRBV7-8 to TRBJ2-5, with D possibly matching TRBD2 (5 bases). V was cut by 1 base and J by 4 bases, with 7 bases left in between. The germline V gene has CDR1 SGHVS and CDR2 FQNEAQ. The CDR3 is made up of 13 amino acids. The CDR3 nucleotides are TGTGCCAGCAGCTTAGATCGGGGAGAGACCCAGTACTTC. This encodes CASSLDRGETQYF.

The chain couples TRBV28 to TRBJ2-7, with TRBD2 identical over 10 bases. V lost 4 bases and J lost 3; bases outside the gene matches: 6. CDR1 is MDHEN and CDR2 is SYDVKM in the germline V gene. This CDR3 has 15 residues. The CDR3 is CASSSTGLADYEQYF. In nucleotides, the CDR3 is TGTGCCAGCAGTTCCACAGGACTAGCGGACTACGAGCAGTACTTC.

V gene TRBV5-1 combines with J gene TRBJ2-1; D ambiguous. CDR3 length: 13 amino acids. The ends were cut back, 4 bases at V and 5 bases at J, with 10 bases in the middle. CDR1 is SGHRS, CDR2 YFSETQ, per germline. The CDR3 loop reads CASSESGNNEQFF. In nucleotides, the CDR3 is TGCGCCAGCAGCGAGTCAGGAAACAATGAGCAGTTCTTC.

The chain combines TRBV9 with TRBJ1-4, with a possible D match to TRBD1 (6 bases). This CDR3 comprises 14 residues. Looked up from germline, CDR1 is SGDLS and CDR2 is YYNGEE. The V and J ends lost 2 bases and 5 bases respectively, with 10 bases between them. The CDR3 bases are TGTGCCAGCAGCGTCTTCCAGGGGAATGAAAAACTGTTTTTT. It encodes CASSVFQGNEKLFF.

The CDR3 spells CASSIGTGSTDTQYF. The CDR3 coding sequence is TGTGCCAGTAGTATCGGGACAGGGAGCACAGATACGCAGTATTTT. The chain uses TRBV19 and TRBJ2-3, with 9 bases aligning to TRBD1. The CDR3 consists of 15 residues. The junction had 1 base not matched to a gene; V was cut back by 3 bases and J by 0 bases. CDR1 is LNHDA, CDR2 SQIVND, per germline (reference sequence).

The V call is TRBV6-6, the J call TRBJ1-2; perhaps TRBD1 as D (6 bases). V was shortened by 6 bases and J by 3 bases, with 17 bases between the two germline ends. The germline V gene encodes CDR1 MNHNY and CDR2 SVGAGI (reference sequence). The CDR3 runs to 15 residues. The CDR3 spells CASSQGPGDDYGYTF. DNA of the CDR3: TGTGCCAGCAGCCAGGGGCCAGGGGACGACTATGGCTACACCTTC.

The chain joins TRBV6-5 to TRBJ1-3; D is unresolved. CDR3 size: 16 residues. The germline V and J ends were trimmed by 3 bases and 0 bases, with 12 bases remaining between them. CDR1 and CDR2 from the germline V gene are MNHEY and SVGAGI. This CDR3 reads CASSYTPPSSGNTIYF. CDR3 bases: TGTGCCAGCAGTTATACCCCTCCCAGCTCTGGAAACACCATATATTTT.

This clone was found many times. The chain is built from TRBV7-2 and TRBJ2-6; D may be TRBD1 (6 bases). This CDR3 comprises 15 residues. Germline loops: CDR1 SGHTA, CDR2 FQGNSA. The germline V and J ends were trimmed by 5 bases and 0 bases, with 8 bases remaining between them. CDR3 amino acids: CASSQQGSGANVLTF. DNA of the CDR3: TGTGCCAGCAGCCAACAGGGCTCTGGGGCCAACGTCCTGACTTTC. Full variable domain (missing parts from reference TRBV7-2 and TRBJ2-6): GAGVSQSPSNKVTEKGKDVELRCDPISGHTALYWYRQSLGQGLEFLIYFQGNSAPDKSGLPSDRFSAERTGGSVSTLTIQRTQQEDSAVYLCASSQQGSGANVLTFGAGSRLTVL.

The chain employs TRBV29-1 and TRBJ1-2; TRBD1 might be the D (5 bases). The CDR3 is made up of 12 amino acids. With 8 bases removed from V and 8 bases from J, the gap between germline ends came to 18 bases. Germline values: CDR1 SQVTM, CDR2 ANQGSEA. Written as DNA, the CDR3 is TGCAGCACCGTGGGTGTCCGGGGGGGCTACACCTTC. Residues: CSTVGVRGGYTF.

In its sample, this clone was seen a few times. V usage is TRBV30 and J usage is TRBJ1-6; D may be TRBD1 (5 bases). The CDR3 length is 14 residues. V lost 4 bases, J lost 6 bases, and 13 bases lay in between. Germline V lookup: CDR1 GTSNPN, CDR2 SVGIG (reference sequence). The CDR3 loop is CAWNLGQGNSPLHF. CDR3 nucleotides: TGTGCCTGGAATCTGGGGCAGGGTAATTCACCCCTCCACTTT.

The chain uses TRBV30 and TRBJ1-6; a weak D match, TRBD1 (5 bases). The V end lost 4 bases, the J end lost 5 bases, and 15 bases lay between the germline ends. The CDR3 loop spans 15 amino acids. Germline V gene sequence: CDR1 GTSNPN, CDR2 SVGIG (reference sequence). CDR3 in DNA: TGTGCCTGGACCCTCGGGGGGTCAGATAATTCACCCCTCCACTTT. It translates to CAWTLGGSDNSPLHF.

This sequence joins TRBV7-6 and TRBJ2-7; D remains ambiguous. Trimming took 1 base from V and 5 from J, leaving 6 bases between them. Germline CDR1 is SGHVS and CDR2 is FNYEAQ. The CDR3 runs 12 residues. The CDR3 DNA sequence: TGTGCCAGCAGCTTAGAAGGCGACGAGCAGTACTTC. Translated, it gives CASSLEGDEQYF.

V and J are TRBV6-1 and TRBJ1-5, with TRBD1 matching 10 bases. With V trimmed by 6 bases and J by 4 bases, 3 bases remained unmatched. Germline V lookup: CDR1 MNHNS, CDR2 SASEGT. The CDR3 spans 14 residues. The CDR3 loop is CASRGQGVNQPQHF. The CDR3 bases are TGTGCCAGCAGAGGACAGGGGGTTAATCAGCCCCAGCATTTT.

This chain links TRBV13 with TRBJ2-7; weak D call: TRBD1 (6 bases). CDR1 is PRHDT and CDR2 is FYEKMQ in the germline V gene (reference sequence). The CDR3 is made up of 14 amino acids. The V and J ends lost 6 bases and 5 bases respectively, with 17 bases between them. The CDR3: CASREQGNSNEQYF. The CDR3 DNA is TGTGCCAGCAGAGAACAGGGAAATTCCAACGAGCAGTACTTC.

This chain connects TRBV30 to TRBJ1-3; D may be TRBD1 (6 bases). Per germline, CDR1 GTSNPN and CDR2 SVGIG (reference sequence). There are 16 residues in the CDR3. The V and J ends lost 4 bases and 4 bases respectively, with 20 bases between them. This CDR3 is CAWNEVRGRTGNTIYF. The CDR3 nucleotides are TGTGCCTGGAACGAGGTGCGGGGGCGAACCGGAAACACCATATATTTT.

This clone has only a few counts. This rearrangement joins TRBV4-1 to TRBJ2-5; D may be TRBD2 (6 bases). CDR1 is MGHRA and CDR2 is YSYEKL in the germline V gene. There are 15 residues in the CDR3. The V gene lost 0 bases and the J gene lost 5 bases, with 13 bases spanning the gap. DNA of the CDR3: TGCGCCAGCAGCCAAGATGCGGGGAGATTGGAGACCCAGTACTTC. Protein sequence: CASSQDAGRLETQYF.

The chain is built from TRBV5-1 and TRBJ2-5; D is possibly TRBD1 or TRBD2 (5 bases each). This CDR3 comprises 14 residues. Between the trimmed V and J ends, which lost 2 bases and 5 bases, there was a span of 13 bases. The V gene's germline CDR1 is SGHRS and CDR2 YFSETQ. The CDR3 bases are TGCGCCAGCAGCTTCTGGGACCCGGCGGAGACCCAGTACTTC. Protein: CASSFWDPAETQYF.

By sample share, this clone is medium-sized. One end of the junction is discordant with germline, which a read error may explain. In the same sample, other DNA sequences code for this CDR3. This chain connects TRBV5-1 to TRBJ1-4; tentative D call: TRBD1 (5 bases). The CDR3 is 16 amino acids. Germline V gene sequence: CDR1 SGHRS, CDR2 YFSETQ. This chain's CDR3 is CASSRAGGGEDEKLFF. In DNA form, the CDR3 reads TGTGCCAGCAGCAGGGCAGGCGGTGGGGAAGATGAAAAACTGTTTTTT.

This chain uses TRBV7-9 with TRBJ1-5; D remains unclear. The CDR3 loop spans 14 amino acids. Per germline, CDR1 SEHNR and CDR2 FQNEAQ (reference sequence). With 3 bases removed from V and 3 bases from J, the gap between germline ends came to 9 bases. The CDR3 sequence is CASSFEGFNQPQHF. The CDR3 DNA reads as TGTGCCAGCAGCTTTGAAGGGTTCAATCAGCCCCAGCATTTT. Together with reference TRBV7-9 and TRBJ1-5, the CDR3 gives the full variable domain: DTGVSQNPRHKITKRGQNVTFRCDPISEHNRLYWYRQTLGQGPEFLTYFQNEAQLEKSRLLSDRFSAERPKGSFSTLEIQRTEQGDSAMYLCASSFEGFNQPQHFGDGTRLSIL.

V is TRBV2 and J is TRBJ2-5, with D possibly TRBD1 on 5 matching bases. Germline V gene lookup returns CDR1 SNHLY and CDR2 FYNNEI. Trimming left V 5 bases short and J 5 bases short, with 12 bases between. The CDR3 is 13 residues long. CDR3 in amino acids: CASSIGRAETQYF. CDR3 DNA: TGTGCCAGCAGTATCGGCAGGGCGGAGACCCAGTACTTC.

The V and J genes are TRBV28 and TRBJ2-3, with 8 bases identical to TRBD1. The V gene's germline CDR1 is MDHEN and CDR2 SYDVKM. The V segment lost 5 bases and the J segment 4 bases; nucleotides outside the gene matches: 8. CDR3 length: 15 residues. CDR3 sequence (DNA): TGTGCCAGCAGTCCAGGACAGGGAGGTCCAGATACGCAGTATTTT. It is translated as CASSPGQGGPDTQYF.

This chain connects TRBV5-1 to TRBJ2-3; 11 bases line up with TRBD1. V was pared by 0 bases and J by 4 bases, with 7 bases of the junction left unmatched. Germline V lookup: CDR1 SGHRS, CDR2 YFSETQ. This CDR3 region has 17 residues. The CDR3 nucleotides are TGCGCCAGCAGCTTGGCCGTTGGGACAGGGGGTCCAGATACGCAGTATTTT. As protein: CASSLAVGTGGPDTQYF. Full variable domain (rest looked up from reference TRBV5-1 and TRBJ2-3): KAGVTQTPRYLIKTRGQQVTLSCSPISGHRSVSWYQQTPGQGLQFLFEYFSETQRNKGNFPGRFSGRQFSNSRSEMNVSTLELGDSALYLCASSLAVGTGGPDTQYFGPGTRLTVL.

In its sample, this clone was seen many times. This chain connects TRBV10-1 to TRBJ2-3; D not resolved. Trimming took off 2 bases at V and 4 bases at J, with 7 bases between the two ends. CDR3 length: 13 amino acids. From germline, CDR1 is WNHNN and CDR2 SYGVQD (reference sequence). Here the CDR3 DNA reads TGCGCCAGCAGTGAGCCTCTTGCAGATACGCAGTATTTT. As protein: CASSEPLADTQYF.

CDR3 sequence reads: CASRDNRGRKGEQYF. In DNA, the CDR3 is TGTGCCAGCAGGGATAACAGGGGGCGAAAAGGCGAGCAGTACTTC. The V and J genes are TRBV25-1 and TRBJ2-5, with 9 nucleotides matching TRBD1. The end of the DNA aligns better with TRBJ2-7, so the J call may be wrong. This CDR3 has 15 amino acids. Germline V gene data show CDR1 as MGHDK and CDR2 as SYGVNS.

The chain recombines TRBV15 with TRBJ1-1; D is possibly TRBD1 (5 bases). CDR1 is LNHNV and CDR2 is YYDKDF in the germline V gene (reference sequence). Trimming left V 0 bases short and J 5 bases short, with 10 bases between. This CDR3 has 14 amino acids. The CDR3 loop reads CATSRDRGSTEAFF. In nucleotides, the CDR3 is TGTGCCACCAGCAGAGATCGGGGGAGTACTGAAGCTTTCTTT.

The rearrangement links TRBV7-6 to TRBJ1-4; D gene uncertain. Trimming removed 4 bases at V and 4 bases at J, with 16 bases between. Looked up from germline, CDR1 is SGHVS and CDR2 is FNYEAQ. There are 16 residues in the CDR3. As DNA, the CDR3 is TGTGCCAGCAGCTCCGGACGAGGGCGAGTTAATGAAAAACTGTTTTTT. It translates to CASSSGRGRVNEKLFF.

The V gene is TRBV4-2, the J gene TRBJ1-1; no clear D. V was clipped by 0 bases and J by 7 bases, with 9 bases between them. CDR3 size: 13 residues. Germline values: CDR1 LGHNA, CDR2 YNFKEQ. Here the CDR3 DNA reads TGTGCCAGCAGCCAAGATTTTCGGGGTGAAGCTTTCTTT. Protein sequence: CASSQDFRGEAFF.

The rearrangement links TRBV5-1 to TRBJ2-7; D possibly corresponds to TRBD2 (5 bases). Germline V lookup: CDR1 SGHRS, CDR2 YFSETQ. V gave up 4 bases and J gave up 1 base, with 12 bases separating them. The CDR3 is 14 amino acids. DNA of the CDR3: TGCGCCAGCAGCCTCCGGACTCAATCCTACGAGCAGTACTTC. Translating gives CASSLRTQSYEQYF.